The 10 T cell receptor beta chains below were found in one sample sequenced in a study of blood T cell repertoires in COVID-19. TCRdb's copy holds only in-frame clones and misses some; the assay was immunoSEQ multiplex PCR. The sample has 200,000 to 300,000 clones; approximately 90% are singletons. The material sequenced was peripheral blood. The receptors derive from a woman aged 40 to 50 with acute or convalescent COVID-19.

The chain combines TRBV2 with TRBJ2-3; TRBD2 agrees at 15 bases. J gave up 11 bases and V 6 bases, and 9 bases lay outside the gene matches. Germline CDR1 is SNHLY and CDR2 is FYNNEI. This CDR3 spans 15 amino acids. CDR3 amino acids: CASRGLAGGAGEQYF. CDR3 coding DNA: TGTGCCAGCAGGGGACTAGCGGGGGGCGCGGGGGAGCAGTATTTT. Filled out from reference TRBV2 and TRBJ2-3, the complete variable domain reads EPEVTQTPSHQVTQMGQEVILRCVPISNHLYFYWYRQILGQKVEFLVSFYNNEISEKSEIFDDQFSVERPDGSNFTLKIRSTKLEDSAMYFCASRGLAGGAGEQYFGPGTRLTVL.

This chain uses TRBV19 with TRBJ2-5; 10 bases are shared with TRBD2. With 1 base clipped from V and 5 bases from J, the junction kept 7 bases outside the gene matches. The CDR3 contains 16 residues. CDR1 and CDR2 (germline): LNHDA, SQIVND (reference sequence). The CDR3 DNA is TGTGCCAGTAGTATAGCCAGCGGGGGGGCCGGGGAGACCCAGTACTTC. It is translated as CASSIASGGAGETQYF.

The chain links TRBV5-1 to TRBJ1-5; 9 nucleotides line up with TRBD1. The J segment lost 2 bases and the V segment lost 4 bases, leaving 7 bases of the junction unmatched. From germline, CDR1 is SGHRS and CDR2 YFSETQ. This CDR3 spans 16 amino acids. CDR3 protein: CASSPGQGLGNQPQHF. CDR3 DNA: TGCGCCAGCAGCCCTGGACAGGGGCTCGGCAATCAGCCCCAGCATTTT.

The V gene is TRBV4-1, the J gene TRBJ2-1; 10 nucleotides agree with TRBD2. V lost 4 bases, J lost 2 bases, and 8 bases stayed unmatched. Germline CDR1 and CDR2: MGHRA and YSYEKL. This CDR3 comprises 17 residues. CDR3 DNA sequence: TGCGCCAGCAGCCTTAGCCTCAGCGGGGGGGCCTACAATGAGCAGTTCTTC. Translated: CASSLSLSGGAYNEQFF.

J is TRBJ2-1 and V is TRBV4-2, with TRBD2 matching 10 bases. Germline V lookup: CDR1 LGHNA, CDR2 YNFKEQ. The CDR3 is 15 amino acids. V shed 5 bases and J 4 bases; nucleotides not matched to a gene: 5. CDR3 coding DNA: TGTGCCAGCAGCTACTCTAGCGGGGGTTACAATGAGCAGTTCTTC. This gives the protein CASSYSSGGYNEQFF.

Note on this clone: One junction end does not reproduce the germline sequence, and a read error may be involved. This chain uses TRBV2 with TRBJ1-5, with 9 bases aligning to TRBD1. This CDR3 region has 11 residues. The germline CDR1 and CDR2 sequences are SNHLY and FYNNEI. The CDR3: CASKGRDREYF. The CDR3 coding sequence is TGTGCCAGCAAAGGGCGGGACAGGGAATATTTT. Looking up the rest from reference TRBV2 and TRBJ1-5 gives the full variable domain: EPEVTQTPSHQVTQMGQEVILRCVPISNHLYFYWYRQILGQKVEFLVSFYNNEISEKSEIFDDQFSVERPDGSNFTLKIRSTKLEDSAMYFCASKGRDREYFGDGTRLSIL.

CDR3 amino acids: CASSGPRVIGDSPLHF. For the CDR3, the DNA is TGTGCCAGCAGTGGCCCCAGGGTTATAGGCGATTCACCCCTCCACTTT. The chain has TRBV2 and TRBJ1-6; possible D gene TRBD1, 5 bases. The CDR3 loop spans 16 amino acids. V was trimmed by 4 bases and J by 8 bases, leaving 18 bases between them. Germline values: CDR1 SNHLY, CDR2 FYNNEI. The whole variable domain, filled in from reference TRBV2 and TRBJ1-6, reads EPEVTQTPSHQVTQMGQEVILRCVPISNHLYFYWYRQILGQKVEFLVSFYNNEISEKSEIFDDQFSVERPDGSNFTLKIRSTKLEDSAMYFCASSGPRVIGDSPLHFGNGTRLTVT.

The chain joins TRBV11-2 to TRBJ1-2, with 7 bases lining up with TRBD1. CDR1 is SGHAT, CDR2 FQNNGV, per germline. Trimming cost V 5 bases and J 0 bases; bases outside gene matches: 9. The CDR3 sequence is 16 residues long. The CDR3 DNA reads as TGTGCCAGCAGCACCTGGACAGGCGTGACTAACTATGGCTACACCTTC. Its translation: CASSTWTGVTNYGYTF.

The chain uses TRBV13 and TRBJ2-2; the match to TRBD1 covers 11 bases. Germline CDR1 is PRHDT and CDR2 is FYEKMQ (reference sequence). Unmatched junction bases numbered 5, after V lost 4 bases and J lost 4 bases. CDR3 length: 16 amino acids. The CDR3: CASSSSGTGGTGELFF. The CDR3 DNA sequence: TGTGCCAGCAGCTCCTCCGGGACAGGGGGCACCGGGGAGCTGTTTTTT.

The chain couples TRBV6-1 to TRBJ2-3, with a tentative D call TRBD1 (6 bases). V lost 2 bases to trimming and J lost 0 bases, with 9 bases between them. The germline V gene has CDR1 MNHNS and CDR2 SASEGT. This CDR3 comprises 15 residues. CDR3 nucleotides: TGTGCCAGCAGTGAACAGGGGCCTAGCACAGATACGCAGTATTTT. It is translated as CASSEQGPSTDTQYF.